Following are 9 T cell receptor beta chains from one sample sequenced in a study of graft-versus-host responses after intestinal transplantation. No antigen has been identified for these receptors. Using immunoSEQ multiplex PCR, the repertoire was profiled, and TCRdb retains in-frame clones only, with some absent. Counted here are approximately 86,000 clones, roughly 90% occurring once; the ten biggest clones make up roughly 0.36%. The sample here was unstimulated CD8+ T cells sorted from spleen or lymph node cells, taken before transplant. The receptors come from a human donor who was the organ donor for an intestinal transplant.

V usage is TRBV27 and J usage is TRBJ1-2, with D possibly being TRBD1 (5 bases). The germline CDR1 and CDR2 sequences are MNHEY and SMNVEV (reference sequence). CDR3 length equals 15 residues. Trimming took off 4 bases at V and 4 bases at J, with 16 bases between the two ends. The CDR3 DNA reads TGTGCCAGCAGTTCCATCCCAGGGTTCTTCTATGGCTACACCTTC. Translated: CASSSIPGFFYGYTF.

The chain recombines TRBV7-2 with TRBJ1-1; possible D gene TRBD1, 6 bases. Germline CDR1 reads SGHTA; CDR2 reads FQGNSA. The CDR3 totals 14 residues. The germline V and J ends were trimmed by 1 base and 8 bases, with 14 bases remaining between them. The CDR3 coding sequence is TGTGCCAGCAGCTTAGTCGCCCGGCAGGGGGAAGCTTTCTTT. Translated, it gives CASSLVARQGEAFF. Combining the CDR3 with reference TRBV7-2 and TRBJ1-1 gives the whole variable domain GAGVSQSPSNKVTEKGKDVELRCDPISGHTALYWYRQSLGQGLEFLIYFQGNSAPDKSGLPSDRFSAERTGGSVSTLTIQRTQQEDSAVYLCASSLVARQGEAFFGQGTRLTVV.

J is TRBJ2-2 and V is TRBV28; D not resolved. Germline V CDR1 and CDR2: MDHEN, SYDVKM. Trimming stripped 7 bases from V and 0 bases from J, with 6 bases between. The CDR3 covers 13 residues. CDR3 in amino acids: CASILPNTGELFF. The DNA for the CDR3 is TGTGCCAGCATACTTCCGAACACCGGGGAGCTGTTTTTT.

The rearrangement links TRBV18 to TRBJ2-2; D is ambiguous. The CDR3 has 14 amino acids. V lost 6 bases to trimming and J lost 4 bases, with 12 bases between them. Germline values: CDR1 KGHSH, CDR2 LQKENI. In DNA, the CDR3 is TGTGCCAGCTCCCCTACGGTTGGCACCGGGGAGCTGTTTTTT. Its protein is CASSPTVGTGELFF.

J is TRBJ2-7 and V is TRBV19; the D gene is possibly TRBD2 (6 bases). Germline CDR1 reads LNHDA; CDR2 reads SQIVND (reference sequence). The V end lost 3 bases, the J end lost 4 bases, and 16 bases lay between the germline ends. The CDR3 is made up of 15 amino acids. For the CDR3, the DNA is TGTGCCAGTAGTATTAGGCGGGGTTCCGTATACGAGCAGTACTTC. Its translation is CASSIRRGSVYEQYF.

The V gene is TRBV7-9, the J gene TRBJ2-5; D might be TRBD2 (5 bases). Trimming took off 3 bases at V and 5 bases at J, with 16 bases between the two ends. CDR3 length: 15 residues. Per the germline V gene, CDR1 is SEHNR and CDR2 is FQNEAQ (reference sequence). The CDR3 bases are TGTGCCAGCAGCTTGAGTTTCGGGGTCTCGGAGACCCAGTACTTC. Its translation: CASSLSFGVSETQYF.

The chain recombines TRBV4-1 with TRBJ1-6; TRBD1 matches 10 bases. CDR3 length: 17 amino acids. The germline V gene has CDR1 MGHRA and CDR2 YSYEKL. The junction had 6 bases not matched to a gene; V was cut back by 3 bases and J by 4 bases. The CDR3 DNA is TGCGCCAGCAGCCACTCTCGACAGGGGGCTTATAATTCACCCCTCCACTTT. Protein sequence: CASSHSRQGAYNSPLHF.

This sequence joins TRBV19 and TRBJ2-7, with 12 bases fitting TRBD1. Unmatched junction bases numbered 4, after V lost 3 bases and J lost 7 bases. The CDR3 has 14 residues. The V gene's germline CDR1 is LNHDA and CDR2 SQIVND (reference sequence). CDR3 sequence: CASSMGTGGREQYF. The CDR3 coding sequence is TGTGCCAGTAGTATGGGGACAGGGGGCCGGGAGCAGTACTTC. Full variable domain (missing parts from reference TRBV19 and TRBJ2-7): DGGITQSPKYLFRKEGQNVTLSCEQNLNHDAMYWYRQDPGQGLRLIYYSQIVNDFQKGDIAEGYSVSREKKESFPLTVTSAQKNPTAFYLCASSMGTGGREQYFGPGTRLTVT.

The V call is TRBV30, the J call TRBJ2-7; TRBD1 aligns across 10 bases. Germline V gives CDR1 GTSNPN, CDR2 SVGIG (reference sequence). The V gene end was trimmed by 2 bases and the J gene end by 2 bases; junction bases not matched to a gene: 12. This CDR3 spans 17 amino acids. The CDR3 DNA follows: TGTGCCTGGAGTCCTCCCGGGACAGGGGTAGTGCCCTACGAGCAGTACTTC. This encodes CAWSPPGTGVVPYEQYF.